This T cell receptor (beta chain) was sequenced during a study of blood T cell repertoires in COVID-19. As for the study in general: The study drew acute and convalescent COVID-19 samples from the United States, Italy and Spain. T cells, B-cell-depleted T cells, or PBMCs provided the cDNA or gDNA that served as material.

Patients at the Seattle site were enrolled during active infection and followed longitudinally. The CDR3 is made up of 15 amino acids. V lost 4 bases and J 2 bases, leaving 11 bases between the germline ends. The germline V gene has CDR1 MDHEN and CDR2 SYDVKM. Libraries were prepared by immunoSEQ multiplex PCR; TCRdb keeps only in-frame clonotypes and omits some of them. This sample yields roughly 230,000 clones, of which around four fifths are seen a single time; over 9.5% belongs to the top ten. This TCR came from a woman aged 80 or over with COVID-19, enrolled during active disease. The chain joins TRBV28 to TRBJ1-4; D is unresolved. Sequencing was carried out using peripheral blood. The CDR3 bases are TGTGCCAGCAGTTCCCCCCGGGGTACTAATGAAAAACTGTTTTTT. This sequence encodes CASSSPRGTNEKLFF.